The clone carrying this T cell receptor (beta chain) was seen ten or more times. Its antigen is currently unknown. The data are from a study of T cells in Graves' hyperthyroidism and ophthalmopathy. Notes on the study in general: The model made its ophthalmopathy prediction, and onset followed a median around six months later.

Germline values: CDR1 MNHEY, CDR2 SVGEGT. The CDR3 spans 14 residues. V was cut by 7 bases and J by 6 bases, with 18 bases left in between. Diagnosis relied on clinical symptoms, serum thyroxine and TRAb, thyroid ultrasound and orbital computed tomography. Each 10 ml fresh peripheral blood draw supplied the PBMCs. The CDR3 regions of TCR beta were amplified from RNA transcripts. HTBI primers were used for first-round RT-PCR of the TCR CDR3. TCRdb processed the multiplex PCR reads anew with MiXCR; each CDR3 protein has one entry. The sample has nearly 600,000 distinct CDR3 sequences, 12% to 15% seen once; the top ten hold over 6%.

The receptor comes from a woman between 18 and 29 years old with Graves' ophthalmopathy. The V gene is TRBV6-2 or TRBV6-3, the J gene TRBJ1-1; TRBD1 is a possible D gene (5 bases). The sample comprised blood. CDR3 sequence: CASKDGAYEAEAFF. CDR3 sequence (DNA): TGTGCCAGCAAAGACGGGGCCTATGAGGCTGAAGCTTTCTTT.